One and the same sample provided the 9 T cell receptor beta chains below, sequenced in a study of cytomegalovirus exposure and HLA in healthy donors. 13 Jbeta primers and 60 Vbeta primers were used for the PCR. Measured with immunoSEQ multiplex PCR; TCRdb has only the in-frame clones, and not every one. The table has roughly 130,000 clones, about 76% seen once. Specimen: PBMCs. All receptors come from a middle-aged man in good health and CMV-seropositive.

The chain has TRBV7-9 and TRBJ1-2; D is unclear. With 1 base removed from V and 0 bases from J, the gap between germline ends came to 6 bases. This CDR3 has 14 amino acids. CDR1 and CDR2 from the germline V gene are SEHNR and FQNEAQ (reference sequence). CDR3 coding DNA: TGTGCCAGCAGCTTAGGTCAGACTAACTATGGCTACACCTTC. Its translation is CASSLGQTNYGYTF.

This chain uses TRBV28 with TRBJ1-2; perhaps TRBD1 as D (6 bases). Germline V gene lookup returns CDR1 MDHEN and CDR2 SYDVKM. This CDR3 has 14 residues. With 5 bases removed from V and 2 bases from J, the gap between germline ends came to 12 bases. In nucleotides, the CDR3 is TGTGCCAGCAGTGGGTGGGGGCGGAACTATGGCTACACCTTC. This sequence encodes CASSGWGRNYGYTF.

V gene TRBV4-1 combines with J gene TRBJ2-3; no clear D. Germline V gives CDR1 MGHRA, CDR2 YSYEKL. The CDR3 is made up of 12 amino acids. The germline V and J ends were trimmed by 2 bases and 5 bases, with 5 bases remaining between them. This chain's CDR3 is CASSQPLDTQYF. CDR3 nucleotides: TGCGCCAGCAGCCAACCACTAGATACGCAGTATTTT.

This chain links TRBV28 with TRBJ2-1; 11 nucleotides line up with TRBD2. The CDR3 length is 16 residues. Germline V gene lookup returns CDR1 MDHEN and CDR2 SYDVKM. V dropped 5 bases and J dropped 0; count of bases not matched to a gene: 3. The CDR3 DNA is TGTGCCAGCAGTCTGGGACTAGCGGCCTCCTACAATGAGCAGTTCTTC. Its translation: CASSLGLAASYNEQFF.

The chain links TRBV28 to TRBJ1-3, with a weak D call TRBD1 (5 bases). The CDR3 consists of 17 residues. Trimming left V 6 bases short and J 2 bases short, with 20 bases between. Germline-derived CDR1 and CDR2 are MDHEN and SYDVKM. The CDR3 DNA follows: TGTGCCAGCAGAGGATATCAGGGAAGGAACCCTGGAAACACCATATATTTT. As protein: CASRGYQGRNPGNTIYF.

The V and J genes are TRBV6-5 and TRBJ2-4; perhaps TRBD2 as D (5 bases). Germline CDR1 reads MNHEY; CDR2 reads SVGAGI. Trimming removed 2 bases at V and 5 bases at J, with 10 bases between. The CDR3 contains 14 residues. CDR3 coding DNA: TGTGCCAGCAGTTACCTGGGGAGACAAAACATTCAGTACTTC. Its translation is CASSYLGRQNIQYF.

This clone showed up just a few times. The chain recombines TRBV7-9 with TRBJ2-7; 11 bases match TRBD1. V trimming: 5 bases; J trimming: 3 bases; junction bases outside the gene matches: 6. CDR3 length: 15 residues. Looked up from germline, CDR1 is SEHNR and CDR2 is FQNEAQ (reference sequence). For the CDR3, the DNA is TGTGCCAGCAGCCCCGGACAGGGGGCGTTCTACGAGCAGTACTTC. Protein sequence: CASSPGQGAFYEQYF.

The CDR3 DNA reads as TGCGCCAGCAGTTCGTGGGGGGGAGGCGAGCAGTACTTC. Translating gives CASSSWGGGEQYF. The V call is TRBV4-1, the J call TRBJ2-7; 7 bases align to TRBD2. CDR3 length: 13 amino acids. Germline-derived CDR1 and CDR2 are MGHRA and YSYEKL. V dropped 6 bases and J dropped 6; count of bases not matched to a gene: 8.

The gene calls are TRBV28 and TRBJ2-7, with D perhaps matching TRBD1 (5 bases). This CDR3 spans 14 amino acids. The germline gives CDR1 MDHEN, CDR2 SYDVKM. V lost 5 bases and J 3 bases, leaving 14 bases between the germline ends. The CDR3 spells CASSTTTESYEQYF. The CDR3 DNA reads as TGTGCCAGCAGTACTACGACAGAAAGCTACGAGCAGTACTTC. Supplemented by reference TRBV28 and TRBJ2-7, the full variable domain reads DVKVTQSSRYLVKRTGEKVFLECVQDMDHENMFWYRQDPGLGLRLIYFSYDVKMKEKGDIPEGYSVSREKKERFSLILESASTNQTSMYLCASSTTTESYEQYFGPGTRLTVT.